The 15 T cell receptor beta chains reported below all come from one sample, sequenced in a study of CD8+CD57+ T cells in acquired aplastic anemia. For CDR3 and TCR beta VDJ profiling, genomic DNA was the template used. Each CDR3 protein gets one entry after TCRdb re-called the reads with MiXCR. The repertoire has about 81,000 distinct CDR3 sequences, around 42% of them found once; the top ten carry approximately 62%. Source material: sorted CD4+, CD8+, or CD8+CD57+ T cells (not recorded which) from PBMCs. These receptors all stem from a human donor in good health, serving as a control.

This clonotype was counted ten times or more. The DNA for the CDR3 is TGTGCCAGCAGCCGGGAGCGTAGCTATGGCTACACCTTC. Translated: CASSRERSYGYTF. The gene calls are TRBV3-1 and TRBJ1-2; no clear D gene. The CDR3 runs to 13 residues. Germline lookup yields CDR1 LGHDT and CDR2 YNNKEL (reference sequence). Trimming removed 4 bases from V and 4 bases from J, with 10 bases in between.

The chain has TRBV15 and TRBJ1-1; TRBD1 is a possible D gene (5 bases). The germline CDR1 and CDR2 sequences are LNHNV and YYDKDF (reference sequence). V was shortened by 0 bases and J by 2 bases, with 7 bases between the two germline ends. The CDR3 extends over 14 amino acids. The CDR3 loop reads CATSRDQGNTEAFF. CDR3 in DNA: TGTGCCACCAGCAGAGATCAGGGAAACACTGAAGCTTTCTTT.

The chain carries TRBV30 and TRBJ2-1, with 11 bases fitting TRBD1. Germline CDR1 reads GTSNPN; CDR2 reads SVGIG (reference sequence). V lost 4 bases, J lost 7 bases, and 6 bases stayed unmatched. The CDR3 consists of 14 residues. CDR3 loop: CAWTYGTGGNEQFF. The CDR3 nucleotides are TGTGCCTGGACTTACGGGACAGGGGGAAATGAGCAGTTCTTC.

The genes are TRBV5-8 and TRBJ2-1; TRBD1 might be the D (6 bases). The V gene lost 6 bases and the J gene lost 5 bases, with 15 bases spanning the gap. The length of the CDR3 is 14 residues. Germline-derived CDR1 and CDR2 are SGHTS and YDEGEE. The CDR3 sequence: CASNRQGSNNEQFF. CDR3 nucleotide sequence: TGTGCCAGCAATAGGCAGGGGTCTAACAATGAGCAGTTCTTC.

This clonotype was found once. The J gene is TRBJ1-1, the V gene TRBV20-1; D uncertain. V was trimmed by 1 base and J by 1 base, leaving 10 bases between them. The CDR3 has 14 residues. The germline V gene encodes CDR1 DFQATT and CDR2 SNEGSKA (reference sequence). The CDR3 protein is CSARGPVANTEAFF. The CDR3 bases are TGCAGTGCTAGAGGTCCGGTGGCGAACACTGAAGCTTTCTTT.

The rearrangement joins TRBV6-5 to TRBJ1-1, with TRBD1 identical over 7 bases. V shed 5 bases and J 5 bases; nucleotides not matched to a gene: 8. CDR1 is MNHEY, CDR2 SVGAGI, per germline. CDR3 length equals 14 residues. The CDR3 nucleotides are TGTGCCAGCAGTCTTAGGGGGCGAGGTACTGAAGCTTTCTTT. This encodes CASSLRGRGTEAFF.

At least ten counts were recorded for this clonotype. The rearrangement uses TRBV11-2 and TRBJ1-1; D call uncertain. Looked up from germline, CDR1 is SGHAT and CDR2 is FQNNGV. The CDR3 contains 11 residues. V gave up 0 bases and J gave up 8 bases, with 4 bases separating them. CDR3 protein: CASSLDGEAFF. For the CDR3, the DNA is TGTGCCAGCAGCTTAGACGGGGAAGCTTTCTTT. Complete variable domain (other parts from reference TRBV11-2 and TRBJ1-1): EAGVAQSPRYKIIEKRQSVAFWCNPISGHATLYWYQQILGQGPKLLIQFQNNGVVDDSQLPKDRFSAERLKGVDSTLKIQPAKLEDSAVYLCASSLDGEAFFGQGTRLTVV.

This clonotype showed up many times. The V gene is TRBV24-1, the J gene TRBJ2-3, with 7 bases that match TRBD1. Per the germline V gene, CDR1 is KGHDR and CDR2 is SFDVKD. The CDR3 totals 14 residues. Germline trimming cut 10 bases from V and 7 bases from J; bases unmatched to any gene: 13. For the CDR3, the DNA is TGTGCCACAGAAACAGGGGAAGGGGAAAATACGCAGTATTTT. Amino acid sequence: CATETGEGENTQYF.

This clonotype came up many times. This chain uses TRBV20-1 with TRBJ1-4; no clear D gene. The CDR3 runs 12 residues. The V end lost 5 bases, the J end lost 7 bases, and 11 bases lay between the germline ends. Germline V gene sequence: CDR1 DFQATT, CDR2 SNEGSKA (reference sequence). The CDR3 spells CSAVSVGEKLFF. In nucleotides, the CDR3 is TGCAGTGCTGTTTCGGTGGGTGAAAAACTGTTTTTT.

This clonotype has a count of ten or more. J is TRBJ2-1 and V is TRBV7-6; tentatively, D is TRBD2 (5 bases). V shed 4 bases and J shed 6 bases, with 10 bases lying between them. Germline V lookup: CDR1 SGHVS, CDR2 FNYEAQ. The CDR3 is made up of 13 amino acids. The CDR3 spells CASSSGIFNEQFF. The CDR3 nucleotides are TGTGCCAGCAGCTCGGGAATTTTCAATGAGCAGTTCTTC. Variable domain in full (rest from reference TRBV7-6 and TRBJ2-1): GAGVSQSPRYKVTKRGQDVALRCDPISGHVSLYWYRQALGQGPEFLTYFNYEAQQDKSGLPNDRFSAERPEGSISTLTIQRTEQRDSAMYRCASSSGIFNEQFFGPGTRLTVL.

This clonotype has at least ten counts. The chain uses TRBV9 and TRBJ2-7, with D perhaps TRBD2 (5 bases). Trimming removed 0 bases from V and 7 bases from J, with 11 bases in between. From germline, CDR1 is SGDLS and CDR2 YYNGEE. The CDR3 runs 13 residues. CDR3 residues: CASSVDIASEQYF. CDR3 nucleotides: TGTGCCAGCAGCGTAGATATAGCGAGTGAGCAGTACTTC.

This clonotype was detected ten times or more. V gene TRBV12-3 or TRBV12-4 combines with J gene TRBJ1-5; D is unresolved. CDR3 length: 13 residues. V dropped 4 bases and J dropped 4 bases, with 8 bases sitting between them. The CDR3 region has the DNA TGTGCCAGCAGTTATGGACCGAATCAGCCCCAGCATTTT. Encoded protein: CASSYGPNQPQHF.

This clonotype has at least ten counts. This chain uses TRBV7-2 with TRBJ1-6; 10 nucleotides line up with TRBD1. The CDR3 totals 13 residues. V dropped 4 bases and J dropped 10; count of bases not matched to a gene: 1. Germline V lookup: CDR1 SGHTA, CDR2 FQGNSA. CDR3 protein: CASSWTGGSPLHF. CDR3 bases: TGTGCCAGCAGCTGGACAGGGGGATCACCCCTCCACTTT.

The V gene is TRBV7-2, the J gene TRBJ2-7, with 8 bases that match TRBD1. The CDR3 covers 14 residues. V was pared by 5 bases and J by 8 bases, with 11 bases of the junction left unmatched. Germline V gene sequence: CDR1 SGHTA, CDR2 FQGNSA. CDR3 in amino acids: CASSVDRGQPKQYF. Here the CDR3 DNA reads TGTGCCAGCAGCGTCGACAGGGGACAACCCAAGCAGTACTTC.

V is TRBV7-1 and J is TRBJ2-5; either TRBD1 or TRBD2 may fit D (7 bases each). TRBV7-1 is designated an ORF whose function remains uncertain. Trimming took 6 bases from V and 4 from J, leaving 24 bases between them. This CDR3 is 17 amino acids long. CDR3 nucleotides: TGTGCCAGCAGTAAAGGGAAATCTGGCAGGGGGGGAGAGACCCAGTACTTC. This gives the protein CASSKGKSGRGGETQYF.